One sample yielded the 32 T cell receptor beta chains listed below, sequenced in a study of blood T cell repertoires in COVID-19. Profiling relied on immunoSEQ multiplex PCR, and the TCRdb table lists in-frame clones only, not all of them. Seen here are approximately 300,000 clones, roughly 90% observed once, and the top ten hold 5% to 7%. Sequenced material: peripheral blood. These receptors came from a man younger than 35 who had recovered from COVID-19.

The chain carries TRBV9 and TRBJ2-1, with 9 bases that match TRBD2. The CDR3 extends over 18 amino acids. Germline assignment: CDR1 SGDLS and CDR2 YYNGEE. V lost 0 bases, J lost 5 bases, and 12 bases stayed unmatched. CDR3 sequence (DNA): TGTGCCAGCAGCGTAGCTACTGGGTTAGCGGGGGTTAACAATGAGCAGTTCTTC. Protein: CASSVATGLAGVNNEQFF.

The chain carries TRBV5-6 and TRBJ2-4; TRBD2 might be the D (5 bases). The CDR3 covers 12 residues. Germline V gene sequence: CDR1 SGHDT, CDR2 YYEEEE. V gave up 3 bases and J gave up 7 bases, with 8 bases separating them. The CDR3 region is CASSWTGNIQYF. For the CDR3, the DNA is TGTGCCAGCAGCTGGACGGGGAACATTCAGTACTTC.

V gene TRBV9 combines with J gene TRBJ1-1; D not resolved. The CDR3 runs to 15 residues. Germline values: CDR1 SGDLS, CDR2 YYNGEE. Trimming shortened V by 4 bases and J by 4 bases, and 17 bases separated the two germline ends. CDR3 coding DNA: TGTGCCAGCAGCTCACGCGGAATATTGGGCACTGAAGCTTTCTTT. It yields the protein CASSSRGILGTEAFF.

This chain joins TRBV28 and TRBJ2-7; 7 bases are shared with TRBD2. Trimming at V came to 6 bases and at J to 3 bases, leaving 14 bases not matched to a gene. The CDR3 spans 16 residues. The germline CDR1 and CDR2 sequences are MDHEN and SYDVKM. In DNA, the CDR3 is TGTGCCAGCAGCTCCCCGGGAGGAGGCCGAAACTACGAGCAGTACTTC. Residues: CASSSPGGGRNYEQYF. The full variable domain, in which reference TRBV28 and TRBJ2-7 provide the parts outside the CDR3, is DVKVTQSSRYLVKRTGEKVFLECVQDMDHENMFWYRQDPGLGLRLIYFSYDVKMKEKGDIPEGYSVSREKKERFSLILESASTNQTSMYLCASSSPGGGRNYEQYFGPGTRLTVT.

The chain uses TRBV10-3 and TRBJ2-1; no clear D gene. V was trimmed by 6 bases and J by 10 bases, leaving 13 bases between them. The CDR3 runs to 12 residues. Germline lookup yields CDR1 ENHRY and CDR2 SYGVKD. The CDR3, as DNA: TGTGCCATCAGCTACGATATTTACGAGCAGTTCTTC. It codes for CAISYDIYEQFF.

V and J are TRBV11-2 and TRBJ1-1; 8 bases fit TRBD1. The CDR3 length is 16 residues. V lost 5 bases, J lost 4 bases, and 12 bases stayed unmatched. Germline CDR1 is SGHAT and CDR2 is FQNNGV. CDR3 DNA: TGTGCCAGCAGCCTGGGAAGGACAGGGAGAGGCACTGAAGCTTTCTTT. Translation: CASSLGRTGRGTEAFF. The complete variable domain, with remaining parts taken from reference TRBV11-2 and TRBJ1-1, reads EAGVAQSPRYKIIEKRQSVAFWCNPISGHATLYWYQQILGQGPKLLIQFQNNGVVDDSQLPKDRFSAERLKGVDSTLKIQPAKLEDSAVYLCASSLGRTGRGTEAFFGQGTRLTVV.

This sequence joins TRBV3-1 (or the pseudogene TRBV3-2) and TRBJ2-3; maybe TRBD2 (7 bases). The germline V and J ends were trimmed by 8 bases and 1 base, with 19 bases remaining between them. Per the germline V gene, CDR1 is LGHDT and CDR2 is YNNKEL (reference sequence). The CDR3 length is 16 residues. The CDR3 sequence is CASVLSGGLRTDTQYF. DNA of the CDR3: TGTGCCAGCGTCCTCTCCGGGGGGCTTCGCACAGATACGCAGTATTTT.

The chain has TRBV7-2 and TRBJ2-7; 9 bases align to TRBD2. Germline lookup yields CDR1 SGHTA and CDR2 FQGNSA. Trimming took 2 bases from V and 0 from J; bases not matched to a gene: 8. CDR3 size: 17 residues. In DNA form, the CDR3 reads TGTGCCAGCAGCTTACTACGGAGCGGGGGGTCCTCCTACGAGCAGTACTTC. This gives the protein CASSLLRSGGSSYEQYF.

In DNA, the CDR3 is TGTGCCAGCAGGAGGGGGATTTACAATGAGCAGTTCTTC. It codes for CASRRGIYNEQFF. This sequence joins TRBV2 and TRBJ2-1; tentative D call: TRBD1 (6 bases). CDR3 length equals 13 residues. Trimming took off 6 bases at V and 4 bases at J, with 10 bases between the two ends. Germline-derived CDR1 and CDR2 are SNHLY and FYNNEI.

The CDR3 DNA is TGTGCCAGCAGCCAACTAGCGGGGCTACGAGATACGCAGTATTTT. Its protein is CASSQLAGLRDTQYF. The gene calls are TRBV7-2 and TRBJ2-3; 10 nucleotides match TRBD2. V lost 5 bases and J lost 5; bases outside the gene matches: 7. The germline V gene encodes CDR1 SGHTA and CDR2 FQGNSA. The CDR3 has 15 amino acids.

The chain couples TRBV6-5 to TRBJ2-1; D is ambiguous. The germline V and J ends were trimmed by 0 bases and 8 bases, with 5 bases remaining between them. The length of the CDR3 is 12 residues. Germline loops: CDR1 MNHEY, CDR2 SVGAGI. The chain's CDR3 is CASSYSGDEQFF. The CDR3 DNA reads TGTGCCAGCAGTTACTCGGGCGATGAGCAGTTCTTC.

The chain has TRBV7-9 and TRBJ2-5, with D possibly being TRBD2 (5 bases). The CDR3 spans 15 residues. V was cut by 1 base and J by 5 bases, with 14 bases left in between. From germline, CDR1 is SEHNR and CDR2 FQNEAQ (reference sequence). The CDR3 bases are TGTGCCAGCAGCTTAGACGCTAGCAGATGGGAGACCCAGTACTTC. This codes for CASSLDASRWETQYF.

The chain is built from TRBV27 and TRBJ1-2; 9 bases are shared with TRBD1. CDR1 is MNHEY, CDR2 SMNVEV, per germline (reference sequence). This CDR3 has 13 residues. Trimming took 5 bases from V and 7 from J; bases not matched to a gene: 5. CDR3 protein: CASSTGTGSGYTF. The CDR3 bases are TGTGCCAGCAGTACCGGGACAGGGTCTGGCTACACCTTC.

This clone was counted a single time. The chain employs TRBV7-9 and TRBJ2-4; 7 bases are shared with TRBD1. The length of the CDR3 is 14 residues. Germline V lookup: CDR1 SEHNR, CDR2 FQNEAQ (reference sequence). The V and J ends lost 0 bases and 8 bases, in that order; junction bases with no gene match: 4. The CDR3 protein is CASSLALQGDIQYF. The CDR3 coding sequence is TGTGCCAGCAGCTTAGCGCTCCAGGGGGACATTCAGTACTTC.

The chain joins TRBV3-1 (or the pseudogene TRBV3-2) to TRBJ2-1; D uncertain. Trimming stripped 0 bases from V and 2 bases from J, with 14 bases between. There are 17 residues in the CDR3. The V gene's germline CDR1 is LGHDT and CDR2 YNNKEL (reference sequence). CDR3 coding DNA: TGTGCCAGCAGCCAAGATTCAAGCACCAGGCCCTACAATGAGCAGTTCTTC. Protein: CASSQDSSTRPYNEQFF.

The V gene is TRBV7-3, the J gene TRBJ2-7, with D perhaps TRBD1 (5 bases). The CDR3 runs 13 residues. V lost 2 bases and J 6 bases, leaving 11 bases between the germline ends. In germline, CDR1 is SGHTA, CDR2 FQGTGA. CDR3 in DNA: TGTGCCAGCAGCTTATACCAGGGTACCGAGCAGTACTTC. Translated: CASSLYQGTEQYF. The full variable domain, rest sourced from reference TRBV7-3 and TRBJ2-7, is GAGVSQTPSNKVTEKGKYVELRCDPISGHTALYWYRQSLGQGPEFLIYFQGTGAADDSGLPNDRFFAVRPEGSVSTLKIQRTERGDSAVYLCASSLYQGTEQYFGPGTRLTVT.

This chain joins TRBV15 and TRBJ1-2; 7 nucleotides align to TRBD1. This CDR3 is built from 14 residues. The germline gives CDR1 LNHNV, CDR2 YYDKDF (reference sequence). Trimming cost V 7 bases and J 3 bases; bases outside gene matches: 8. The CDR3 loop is CATTEGGDDYGYTF. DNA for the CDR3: TGTGCCACCACGGAAGGGGGCGATGACTATGGCTACACCTTC.

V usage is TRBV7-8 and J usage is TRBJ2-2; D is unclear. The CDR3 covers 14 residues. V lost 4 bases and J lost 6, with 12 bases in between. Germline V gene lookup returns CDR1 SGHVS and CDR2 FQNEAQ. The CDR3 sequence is CASSSSEAPGELFF. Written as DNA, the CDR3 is TGTGCCAGCAGCTCCAGCGAGGCACCCGGGGAGCTGTTTTTT.

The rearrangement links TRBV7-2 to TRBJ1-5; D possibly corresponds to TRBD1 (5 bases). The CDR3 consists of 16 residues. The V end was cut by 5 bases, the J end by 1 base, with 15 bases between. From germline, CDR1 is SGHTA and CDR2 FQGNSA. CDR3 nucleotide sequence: TGTGCCAGCAGCCCCGACGGGGGAGGCAGCAATCAGCCCCAGCATTTT. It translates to CASSPDGGGSNQPQHF.

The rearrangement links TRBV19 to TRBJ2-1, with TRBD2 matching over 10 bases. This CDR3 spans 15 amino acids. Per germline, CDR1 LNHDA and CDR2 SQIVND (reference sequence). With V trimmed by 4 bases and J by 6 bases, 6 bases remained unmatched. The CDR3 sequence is CASSTSGSMGNEQFF. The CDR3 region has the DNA TGTGCCAGTAGTACTAGCGGGAGTATGGGCAATGAGCAGTTCTTC. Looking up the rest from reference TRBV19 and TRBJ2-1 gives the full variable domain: DGGITQSPKYLFRKEGQNVTLSCEQNLNHDAMYWYRQDPGQGLRLIYYSQIVNDFQKGDIAEGYSVSREKKESFPLTVTSAQKNPTAFYLCASSTSGSMGNEQFFGPGTRLTVL.

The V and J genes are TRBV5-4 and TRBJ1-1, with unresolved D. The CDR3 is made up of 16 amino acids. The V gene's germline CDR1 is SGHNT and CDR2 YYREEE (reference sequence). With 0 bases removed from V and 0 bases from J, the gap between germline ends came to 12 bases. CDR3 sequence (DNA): TGTGCCAGCAGCTTGGCGGGATTAACCATGAACACTGAAGCTTTCTTT. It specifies CASSLAGLTMNTEAFF.

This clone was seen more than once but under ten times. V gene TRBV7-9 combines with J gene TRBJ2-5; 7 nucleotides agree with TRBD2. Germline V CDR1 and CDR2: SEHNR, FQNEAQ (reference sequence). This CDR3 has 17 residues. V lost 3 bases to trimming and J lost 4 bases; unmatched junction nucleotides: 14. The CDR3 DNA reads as TGTGCCAGCAGCTTTCGGGGGGACTTAGAAAATAGAGAGACCCAGTACTTC. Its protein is CASSFRGDLENRETQYF.

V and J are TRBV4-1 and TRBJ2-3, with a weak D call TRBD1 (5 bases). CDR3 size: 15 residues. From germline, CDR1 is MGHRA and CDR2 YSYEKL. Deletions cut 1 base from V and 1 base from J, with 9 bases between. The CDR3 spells CASSQGGRGTDTQYF. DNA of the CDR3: TGCGCCAGCAGCCAAGGGGGCAGGGGCACAGATACGCAGTATTTT.

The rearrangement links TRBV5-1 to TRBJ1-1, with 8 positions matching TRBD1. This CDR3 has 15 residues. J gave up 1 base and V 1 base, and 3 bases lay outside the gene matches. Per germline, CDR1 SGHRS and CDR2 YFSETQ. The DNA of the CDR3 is TGCGCCAGCAGCTTGAGGCAGGGGGCGAACACTGAAGCTTTCTTT. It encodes CASSLRQGANTEAFF. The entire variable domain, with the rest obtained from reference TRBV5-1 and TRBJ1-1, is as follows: KAGVTQTPRYLIKTRGQQVTLSCSPISGHRSVSWYQQTPGQGLQFLFEYFSETQRNKGNFPGRFSGRQFSNSRSEMNVSTLELGDSALYLCASSLRQGANTEAFFGQGTRLTVV.

In DNA, the CDR3 is TGTGCCAGCAGCCCCGGATTGGGTGATGGGGGGAGGGATGAAGCTTTCTTT. This encodes CASSPGLGDGGRDEAFF. The chain employs TRBV5-4 and TRBJ1-1, with D possibly matching TRBD1 (5 bases). The germline V and J ends were trimmed by 4 bases and 7 bases, with 26 bases remaining between them. Looked up from germline, CDR1 is SGHNT and CDR2 is YYREEE (reference sequence). The CDR3 covers 17 residues.

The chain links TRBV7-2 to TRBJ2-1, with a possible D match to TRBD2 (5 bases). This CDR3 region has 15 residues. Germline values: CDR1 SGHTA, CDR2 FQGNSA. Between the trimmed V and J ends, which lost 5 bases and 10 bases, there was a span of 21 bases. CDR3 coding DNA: TGTGCCAGCAGCCCTATGGACTTCTTCCCTAACGAGCAGTTCTTC. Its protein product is CASSPMDFFPNEQFF.

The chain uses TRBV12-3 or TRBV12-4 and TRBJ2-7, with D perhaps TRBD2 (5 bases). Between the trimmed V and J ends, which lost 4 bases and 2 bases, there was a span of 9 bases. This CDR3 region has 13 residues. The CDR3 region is CASSSTGTYEQYF. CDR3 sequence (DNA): TGTGCCAGCAGTTCCACCGGGACCTACGAGCAGTACTTC.

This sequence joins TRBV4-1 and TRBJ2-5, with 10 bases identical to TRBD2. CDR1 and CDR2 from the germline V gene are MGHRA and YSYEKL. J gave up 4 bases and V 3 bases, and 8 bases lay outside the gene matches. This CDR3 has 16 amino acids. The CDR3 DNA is TGCGCCAGCAGCCACTACCCTAGCGGGAGAAGAGAGACCCAGTACTTC. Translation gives CASSHYPSGRRETQYF.

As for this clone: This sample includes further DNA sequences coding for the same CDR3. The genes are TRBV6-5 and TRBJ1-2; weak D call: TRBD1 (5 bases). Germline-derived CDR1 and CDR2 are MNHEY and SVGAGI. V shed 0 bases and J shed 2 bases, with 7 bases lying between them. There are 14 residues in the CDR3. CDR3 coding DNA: TGTGCCAGCAGTTACTCTACAGGCAACTATGGCTACACCTTC. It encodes CASSYSTGNYGYTF.

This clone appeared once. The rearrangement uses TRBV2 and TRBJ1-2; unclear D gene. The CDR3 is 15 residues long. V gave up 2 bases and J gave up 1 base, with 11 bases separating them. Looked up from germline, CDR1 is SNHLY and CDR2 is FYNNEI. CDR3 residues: CASSESAGFNYGYTF. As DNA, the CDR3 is TGTGCCAGCAGTGAATCGGCAGGCTTTAACTATGGCTACACCTTC.

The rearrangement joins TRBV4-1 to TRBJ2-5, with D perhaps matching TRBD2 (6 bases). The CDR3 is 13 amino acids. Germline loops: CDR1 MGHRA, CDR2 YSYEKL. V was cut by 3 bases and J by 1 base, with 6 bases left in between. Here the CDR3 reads CASSQRGQETQYF. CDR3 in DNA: TGCGCCAGCAGCCAGCGGGGCCAAGAGACCCAGTACTTC.

The CDR3 DNA is TGTGCCAGCAGCCTTAGAGGTTCAGGGTCAAATGAGCAGTTCTTC. This sequence encodes CASSLRGSGSNEQFF. The chain has TRBV3-1 (or the pseudogene TRBV3-2) and TRBJ2-1, with D possibly matching TRBD1 (5 bases). Germline-derived CDR1 and CDR2 are LGHDT and YNNKEL (reference sequence). The CDR3 contains 15 residues. V was clipped by 4 bases and J by 7 bases, with 17 bases between them.